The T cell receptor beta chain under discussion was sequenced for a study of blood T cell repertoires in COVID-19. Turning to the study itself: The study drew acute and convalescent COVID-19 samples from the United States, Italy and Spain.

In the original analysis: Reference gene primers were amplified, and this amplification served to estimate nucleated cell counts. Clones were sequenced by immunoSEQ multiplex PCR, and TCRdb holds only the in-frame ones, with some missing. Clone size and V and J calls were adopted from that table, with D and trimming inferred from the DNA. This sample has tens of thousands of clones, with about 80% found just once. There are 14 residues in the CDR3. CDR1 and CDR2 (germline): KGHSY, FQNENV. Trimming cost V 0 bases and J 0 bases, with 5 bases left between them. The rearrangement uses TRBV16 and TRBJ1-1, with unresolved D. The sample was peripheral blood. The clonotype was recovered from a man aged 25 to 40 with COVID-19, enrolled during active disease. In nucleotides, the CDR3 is TGTGCCAGCAGCCAATCGCGTGTGAACACTGAAGCTTTCTTT. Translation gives CASSQSRVNTEAFF. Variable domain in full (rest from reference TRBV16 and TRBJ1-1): GEEVAQTPKHLVRGEGQKAKLYCAPIKGHSYVFWYQQVLKNEFKFLISFQNENVFDETGMPKERFSAKCLPNSPCSLEIQATKLEDSAVYFCASSQSRVNTEAFFGQGTRLTVV.